What follows is one T cell receptor (beta chain) and its context. Its antigen is undetermined. This specimen belongs to a study of cytomegalovirus exposure and HLA in healthy donors. Findings and limits, study-wide: Prior analysis indicated that the majority of TCR beta V segments exhibited productivity approximately 87% or approximately 30% of the time. One variant, a missense change in DCLRE1C, was linked in a later analysis to TCR beta V- and J-gene trimming. The presence/absence work took it that sequencing depth was about the same across donors. In all likelihood, a cluster of highly shared sequence variants was a sequencing artifact.

The PCR made use of 60 Vbeta and 13 Jbeta primers. Measured with immunoSEQ multiplex PCR; TCRdb has only the in-frame clones, and not every one. The data hold 300,000 or so clones, with roughly four fifths observed a single time. The CDR3 contains 15 residues. Germline assignment: CDR1 MNHNS and CDR2 SASEGT. V was clipped by 5 bases and J by 2 bases; unmatched bases: 3. What was sequenced was PBMCs. V gene TRBV6-1 combines with J gene TRBJ2-2; TRBD2 agrees at 9 bases. The clonotype was recovered from a woman in her forties in good health and CMV-seropositive. In DNA, the CDR3 is TGTGCCAGCAGTAGACTAGCGGAAAACACCGGGGAGCTGTTTTTT. Amino acids: CASSRLAENTGELFF.